This T cell receptor beta chain is from a study of radiotherapy plus CTLA-4 blockade in lung cancer. Study as a whole: Objective response rate was 18%; disease control rate, around 30%.

Trimming took off 1 base at V and 4 bases at J, with 13 bases between the two ends. There are 15 residues in the CDR3. Per germline, CDR1 MNHNS and CDR2 SASEGT. Alongside CTLA-4 blockade with ipilimumab, patients with chemo-refractory metastatic non-small-cell lung cancer received focal radiation. TCRdb's table, derived via immunoSEQ multiplex PCR, lists solely in-frame clones and lacks some. This sample has tens of thousands of clones, with less than 75% found just once. This clone was observed once. Its antigen remains unidentified. General observations from the study: TCR clones of tumor origin grew in blood after radiotherapy plus ipilimumab.

The source was peripheral blood, collected from a patient treated with radiotherapy plus ipilimumab. The chain combines TRBV6-1 with TRBJ2-5; D is uncertain. This TCR was sampled from a human donor with non-small cell lung cancer who had stable disease on radiotherapy plus ipilimumab. The CDR3 loop reads CASSEVGGRSETQYF. CDR3 bases: TGTGCCAGCAGTGAAGTGGGTGGCAGGTCAGAGACCCAGTACTTC.